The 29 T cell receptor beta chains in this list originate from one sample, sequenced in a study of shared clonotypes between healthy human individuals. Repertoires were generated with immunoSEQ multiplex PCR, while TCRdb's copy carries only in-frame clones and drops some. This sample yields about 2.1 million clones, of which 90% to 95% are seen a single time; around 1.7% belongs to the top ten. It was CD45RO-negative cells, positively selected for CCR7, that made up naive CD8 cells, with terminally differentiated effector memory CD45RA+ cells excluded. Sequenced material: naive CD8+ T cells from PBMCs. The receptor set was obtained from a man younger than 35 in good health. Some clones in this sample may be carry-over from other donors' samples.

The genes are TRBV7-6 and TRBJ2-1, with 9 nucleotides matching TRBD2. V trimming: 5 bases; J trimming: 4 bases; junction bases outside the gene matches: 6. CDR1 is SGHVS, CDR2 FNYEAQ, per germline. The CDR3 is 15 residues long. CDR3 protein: CASSHPTSGYNEQFF. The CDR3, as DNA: TGTGCCAGCAGCCATCCGACTAGCGGATACAATGAGCAGTTCTTC.

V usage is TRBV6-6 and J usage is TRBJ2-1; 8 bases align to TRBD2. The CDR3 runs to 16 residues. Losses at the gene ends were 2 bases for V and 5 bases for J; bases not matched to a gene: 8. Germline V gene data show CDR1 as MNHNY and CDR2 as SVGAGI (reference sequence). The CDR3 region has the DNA TGTGCCAGCAGTTACCAAACGGGGGGGCCTAACAATGAGCAGTTCTTC. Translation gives CASSYQTGGPNNEQFF.

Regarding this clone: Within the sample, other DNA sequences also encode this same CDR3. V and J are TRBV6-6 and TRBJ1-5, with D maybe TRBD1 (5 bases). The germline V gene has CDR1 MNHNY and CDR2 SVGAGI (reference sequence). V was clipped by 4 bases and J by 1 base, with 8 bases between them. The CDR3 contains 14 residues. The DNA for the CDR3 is TGTGCCAGCAGTTCTGGGGGGAGCAATCAGCCCCAGCATTTT. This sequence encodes CASSSGGSNQPQHF.

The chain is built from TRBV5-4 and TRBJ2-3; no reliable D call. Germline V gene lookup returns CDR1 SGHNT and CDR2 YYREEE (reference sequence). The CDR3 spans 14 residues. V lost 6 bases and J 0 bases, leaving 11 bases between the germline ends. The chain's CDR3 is CASKGSSSTDTQYF. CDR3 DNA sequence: TGTGCCAGCAAAGGGTCTTCGAGCACAGATACGCAGTATTTT. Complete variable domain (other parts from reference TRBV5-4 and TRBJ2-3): ETGVTQSPTHLIKTRGQQVTLRCSSQSGHNTVSWYQQALGQGPQFIFQYYREEENGRGNFPPRFSGLQFPNYSSELNVNALELDDSALYLCASKGSSSTDTQYFGPGTRLTVL.

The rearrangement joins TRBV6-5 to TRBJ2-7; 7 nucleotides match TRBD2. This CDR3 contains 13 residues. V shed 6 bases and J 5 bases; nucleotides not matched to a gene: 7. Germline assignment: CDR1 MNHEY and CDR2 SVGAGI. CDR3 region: CASSHRDYNEQYF. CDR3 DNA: TGTGCCAGCAGCCACCGGGACTACAACGAGCAGTACTTC.

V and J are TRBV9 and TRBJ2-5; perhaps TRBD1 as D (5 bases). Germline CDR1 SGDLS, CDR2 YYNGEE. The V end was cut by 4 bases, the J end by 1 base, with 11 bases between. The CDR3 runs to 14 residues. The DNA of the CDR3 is TGTGCCAGCAGCTCACGACAGACCCAAGAGACCCAGTACTTC. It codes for CASSSRQTQETQYF.

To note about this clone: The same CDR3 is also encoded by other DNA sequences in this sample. CDR3 DNA: TGTGCCAGCAGCTTAGGCGAGACCCAGTACTTC. Encoded protein: CASSLGETQYF. The chain recombines TRBV27 with TRBJ2-5; D unclear. The germline CDR1 and CDR2 sequences are MNHEY and SMNVEV (reference sequence). The CDR3 is made up of 11 amino acids. V lost 6 bases to trimming and J lost 5 bases, with 7 bases between them.

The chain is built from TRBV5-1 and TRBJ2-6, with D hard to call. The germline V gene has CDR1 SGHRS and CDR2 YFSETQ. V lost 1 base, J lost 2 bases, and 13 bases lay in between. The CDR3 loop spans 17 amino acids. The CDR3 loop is CASSLYSREPGANVLTF. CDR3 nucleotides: TGCGCCAGCAGCTTGTATTCTAGGGAACCTGGGGCCAACGTCCTGACTTTC.

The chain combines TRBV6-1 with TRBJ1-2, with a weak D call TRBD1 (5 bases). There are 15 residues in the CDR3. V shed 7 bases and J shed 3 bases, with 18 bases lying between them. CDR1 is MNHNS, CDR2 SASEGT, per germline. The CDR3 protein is CASTPWGNGDYGYTF. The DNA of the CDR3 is TGTGCCAGCACTCCATGGGGGAATGGAGACTATGGCTACACCTTC.

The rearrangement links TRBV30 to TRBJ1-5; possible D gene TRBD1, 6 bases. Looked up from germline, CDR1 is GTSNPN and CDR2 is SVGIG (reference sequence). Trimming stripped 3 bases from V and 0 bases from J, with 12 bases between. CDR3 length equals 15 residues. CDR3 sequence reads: CAWSDRLGSNQPQHF. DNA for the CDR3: TGTGCCTGGAGCGACAGGCTTGGTAGCAATCAGCCCCAGCATTTT.

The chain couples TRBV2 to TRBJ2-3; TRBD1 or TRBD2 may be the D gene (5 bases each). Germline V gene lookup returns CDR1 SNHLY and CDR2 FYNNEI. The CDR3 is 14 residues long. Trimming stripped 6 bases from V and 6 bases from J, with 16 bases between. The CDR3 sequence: CASRDSHSGDTQYF. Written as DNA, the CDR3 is TGTGCCAGCAGGGACTCACACTCAGGGGATACGCAGTATTTT.

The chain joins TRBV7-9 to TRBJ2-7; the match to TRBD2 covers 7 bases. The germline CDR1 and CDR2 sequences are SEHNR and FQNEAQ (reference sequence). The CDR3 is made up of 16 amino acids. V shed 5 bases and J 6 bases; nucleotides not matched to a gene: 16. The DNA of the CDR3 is TGTGCCAGCAGCCGCGGGAGAGGTCCAGGGTCCCTCGAGCAGTACTTC. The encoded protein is CASSRGRGPGSLEQYF.

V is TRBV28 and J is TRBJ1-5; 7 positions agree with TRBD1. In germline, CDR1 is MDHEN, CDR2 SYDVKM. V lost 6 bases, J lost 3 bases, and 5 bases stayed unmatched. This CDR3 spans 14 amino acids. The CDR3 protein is CASRRQGYNQPQHF. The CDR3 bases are TGTGCCAGCAGGCGACAGGGATACAATCAGCCCCAGCATTTT.

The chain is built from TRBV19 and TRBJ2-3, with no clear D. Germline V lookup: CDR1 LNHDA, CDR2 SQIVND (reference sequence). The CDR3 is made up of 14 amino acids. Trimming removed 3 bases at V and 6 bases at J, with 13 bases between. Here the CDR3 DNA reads TGTGCCAGTAGTATGGACGGGCCGGCGGATACGCAGTATTTT. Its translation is CASSMDGPADTQYF.

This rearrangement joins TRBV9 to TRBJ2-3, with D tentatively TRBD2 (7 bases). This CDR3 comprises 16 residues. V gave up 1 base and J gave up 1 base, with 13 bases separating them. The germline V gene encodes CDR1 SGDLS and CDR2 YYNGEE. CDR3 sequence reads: CASSVLGGVGTDTQYF. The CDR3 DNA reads TGTGCCAGCAGCGTACTAGGGGGGGTTGGCACAGATACGCAGTATTTT.

CDR3 protein: CASSFERGGADTQYF. CDR3 in DNA: TGTGCCAGCAGCTTTGAGCGGGGGGGGGCAGATACGCAGTATTTT. This chain links TRBV7-8 with TRBJ2-3; 10 bases match TRBD2. The CDR3 is 15 residues long. CDR1 is SGHVS, CDR2 FQNEAQ, per germline. V trimming: 3 bases; J trimming: 4 bases; junction bases outside the gene matches: 4.

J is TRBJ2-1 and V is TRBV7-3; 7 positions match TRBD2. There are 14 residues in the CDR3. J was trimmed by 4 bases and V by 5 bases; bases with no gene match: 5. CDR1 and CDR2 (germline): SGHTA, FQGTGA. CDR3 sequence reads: CASSSGLGYNEQFF. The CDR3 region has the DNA TGTGCCAGCAGCAGCGGACTAGGTTACAATGAGCAGTTCTTC.

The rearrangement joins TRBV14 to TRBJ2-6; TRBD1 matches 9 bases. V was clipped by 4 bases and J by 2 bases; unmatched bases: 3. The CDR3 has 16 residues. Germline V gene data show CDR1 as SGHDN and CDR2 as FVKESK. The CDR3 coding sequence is TGTGCCAGCAGCCTTCGGACAGGGGCTGGGGCCAACGTCCTGACTTTC. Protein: CASSLRTGAGANVLTF.

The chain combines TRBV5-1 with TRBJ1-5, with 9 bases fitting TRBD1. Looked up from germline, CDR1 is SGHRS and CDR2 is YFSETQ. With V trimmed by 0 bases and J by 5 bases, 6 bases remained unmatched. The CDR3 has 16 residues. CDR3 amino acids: CASSLEPGQGYQPQHF. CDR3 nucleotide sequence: TGCGCCAGCAGCTTGGAACCGGGACAGGGATATCAGCCCCAGCATTTT.

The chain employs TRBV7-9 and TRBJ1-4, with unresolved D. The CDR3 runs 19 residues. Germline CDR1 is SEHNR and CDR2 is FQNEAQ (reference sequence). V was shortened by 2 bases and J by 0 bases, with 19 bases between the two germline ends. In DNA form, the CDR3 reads TGTGCCAGCAGCTTAAGGGTCCGAGATGCAGAAGCAACTAATGAAAAACTGTTTTTT. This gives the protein CASSLRVRDAEATNEKLFF. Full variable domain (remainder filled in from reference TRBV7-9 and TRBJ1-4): DTGVSQNPRHKITKRGQNVTFRCDPISEHNRLYWYRQTLGQGPEFLTYFQNEAQLEKSRLLSDRFSAERPKGSFSTLEIQRTEQGDSAMYLCASSLRVRDAEATNEKLFFGSGTQLSVL.

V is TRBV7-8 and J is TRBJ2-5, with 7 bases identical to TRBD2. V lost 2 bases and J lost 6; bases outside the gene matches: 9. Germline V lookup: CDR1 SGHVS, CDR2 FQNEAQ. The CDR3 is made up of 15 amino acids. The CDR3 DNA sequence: TGTGCCAGCAGCTTATATCGGGGACTACCTCAGACCCAGTACTTC. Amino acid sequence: CASSLYRGLPQTQYF.

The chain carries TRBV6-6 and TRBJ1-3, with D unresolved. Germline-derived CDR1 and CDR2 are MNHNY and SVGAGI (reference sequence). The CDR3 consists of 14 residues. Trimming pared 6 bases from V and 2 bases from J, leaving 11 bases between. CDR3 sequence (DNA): TGTGCCAGCAGCGTGCCGGGAACTGGAAACACCATATATTTT. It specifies CASSVPGTGNTIYF.

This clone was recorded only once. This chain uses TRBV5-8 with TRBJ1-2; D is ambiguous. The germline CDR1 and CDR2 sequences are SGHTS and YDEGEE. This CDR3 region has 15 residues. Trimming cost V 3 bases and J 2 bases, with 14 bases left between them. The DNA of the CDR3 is TGTGCCAGCAGCTCATACACAGAAACGAACTATGGCTACACCTTC. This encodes CASSSYTETNYGYTF. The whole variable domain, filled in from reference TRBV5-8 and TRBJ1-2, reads EAGVTQSPTHLIKTRGQQATLRCSPISGHTSVYWYQQALGLGLQFLLWYDEGEERNRGNFPPRFSGRQFPNYSSELNVNALELEDSALYLCASSSYTETNYGYTFGSGTRLTVV.

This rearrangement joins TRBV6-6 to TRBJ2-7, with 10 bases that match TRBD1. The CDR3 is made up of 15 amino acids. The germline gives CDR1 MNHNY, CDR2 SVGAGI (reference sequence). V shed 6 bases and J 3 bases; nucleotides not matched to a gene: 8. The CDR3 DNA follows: TGTGCCAGCAGCCTCCGGACAGGGGGGATCTACGAGCAGTACTTC. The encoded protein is CASSLRTGGIYEQYF.

The CDR3 coding sequence is TGCGCCAGCAGTGAAATTTTACTAGCGGGAGGGCCCTCTGGATATGAGCAGTTCTTC. It translates to CASSEILLAGGPSGYEQFF. The V call is TRBV10-2, the J call TRBJ2-1, with 13 nucleotides matching TRBD2. Germline values: CDR1 WSHSY, CDR2 SAAADI. This CDR3 has 19 amino acids. V shed 3 bases and J 8 bases; nucleotides not matched to a gene: 16.

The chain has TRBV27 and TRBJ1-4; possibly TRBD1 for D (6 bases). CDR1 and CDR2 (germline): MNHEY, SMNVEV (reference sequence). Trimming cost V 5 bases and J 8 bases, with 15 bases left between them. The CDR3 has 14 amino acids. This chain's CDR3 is CASSITGLGEKLFF. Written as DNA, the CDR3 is TGTGCCAGCAGTATTACAGGGCTGGGGGAAAAACTGTTTTTT.

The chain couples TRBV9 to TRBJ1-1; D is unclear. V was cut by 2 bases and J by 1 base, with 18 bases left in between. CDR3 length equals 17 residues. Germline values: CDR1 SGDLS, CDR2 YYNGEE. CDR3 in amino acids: CASSVRVTSEGNTEAFF. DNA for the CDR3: TGTGCCAGCAGCGTGCGGGTGACATCTGAGGGGAACACTGAAGCTTTCTTT.

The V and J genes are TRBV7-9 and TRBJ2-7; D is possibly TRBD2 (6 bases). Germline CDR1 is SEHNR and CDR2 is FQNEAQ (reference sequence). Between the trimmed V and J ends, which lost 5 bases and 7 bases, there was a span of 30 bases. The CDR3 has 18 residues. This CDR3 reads CASSLHRDWGGEPGEQYF. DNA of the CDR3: TGTGCCAGCAGCCTACACCGGGACTGGGGCGGGGAGCCGGGAGAGCAGTACTTC.

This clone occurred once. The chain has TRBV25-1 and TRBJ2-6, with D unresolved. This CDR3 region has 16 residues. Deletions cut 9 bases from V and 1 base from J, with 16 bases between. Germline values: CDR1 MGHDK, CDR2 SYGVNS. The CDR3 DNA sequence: TGTGCCAGAGGGTCGGGCACACAGTCTGGGGCCAACGTCCTGACTTTC. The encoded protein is CARGSGTQSGANVLTF.